This record looks at one T cell receptor (beta chain) sequence and its context. The CDR3 sequence is 17 residues long. Germline V gene data show CDR1 as KGHDR and CDR2 as SFDVKD. V lost 4 bases and J lost 6, with 21 bases in between. The data were obtained in a study of blood T cell repertoires in COVID-19. Overall study context: Some COVID-19 samples were acute and others convalescent; all came from the United States, Italy and Spain.

TCRdb's table, derived via immunoSEQ multiplex PCR, lists solely in-frame clones and lacks some. The table includes 200,000 or so clones, 79% detected once. Sequenced material: peripheral blood. The TCR comes from a man between 60 and 70 years old with active or convalescent COVID-19. The genes are TRBV24-1 and TRBJ2-1; tentative D call: TRBD2 (7 bases). CDR3 protein: CATSDSWGGSVGNEQFF. In DNA form, the CDR3 reads TGTGCCACCAGTGACTCATGGGGGGGCAGCGTGGGCAATGAGCAGTTCTTC.